This T cell receptor (beta chain) was retrieved from a study of T cells in localized non-small cell lung cancer. General observations from the study: In uninvolved adjacent lung, T cell clonality reached its highest value, exceeding tumor.

Unmatched junction bases numbered 11, after V lost 9 bases and J lost 7 bases. Germline V gene sequence: CDR1 MNHNY, CDR2 SVGAGI (reference sequence). The CDR3 totals 14 residues. As to this clone: Its antigen is as yet unknown.

Measured with immunoSEQ multiplex PCR; TCRdb has only the in-frame clones, and not every one. The repertoire consists of around 41,000 clones, with roughly 91% occurring once and the leading ten covering roughly 10%. The TCR was taken from a woman aged 35 to 69 with stage II lung adenocarcinoma. Specimen: PBMCs, collected before any cancer treatment. This rearrangement joins TRBV6-6 to TRBJ1-4; 7 bases map to TRBD1. The CDR3 nucleotides read TGTGCCAGTAAGCCGGGACAGCAACTTGAAAAACTGTTTTTT. Encoded protein: CASKPGQQLEKLFF.